The present entry profiles one T cell receptor (beta chain) with its context. This clonotype showed up many times. Its antigen is not yet known. No qualities accompany the bases; no much larger clone lies one base away. The V and J ends are trimmed by 1 base and 3 bases, leaving 6 bases between them. There are 12 amino acids in the CDR3, from cysteine to phenylalanine inclusive. The entry retains the CDR3 DNA only, 36 bases that are in frame from base 1. CDR1 and CDR2, looked up from the germline V gene, are SQVTM and ANQGSEA. The TCR beta CDR3 regions were amplified from the RNA transcripts. The first round of RT-PCR for the TCR CDR3 was performed with the HTBI primer set and the Qiagen OneStep RT-PCR kit. A second multiplex PCR round built the libraries, followed by size selection and purification. Libraries were sequenced paired-end with 100 bp reads on an Illumina HiSeq2000. Concerning the study's data processing: Raw data were processed with SOAPnuke, discarding reads with adapters, uncalled bases, mean Phred below 15, or no exact constant-primer or identifier match. COPE v1.2.5 was used to merge the high-quality paired reads, and each unique nucleotide sequence was defined as a clonotype. Clonotypes were aligned to IMGT TRBV, TRBD and TRBJ reference segments using MiTCR v1.1. Only V-J combinations with frequency above 0.0001, covering 99% to 99.2% of repertoires, were analysed. A TCS score was defined as the ratio between F50 (clonal expansion) and ExV (chaos), using BLOSUM62-based TCRdist between CDR3 peptides within each V-J. Welch's t-statistics and random forest reduced some 510 V-J features to fewer than 15, which were used in a naive Bayes classifier (R e1071). Thyroid-blood repertoire similarity was quantified with the Morisita-Horn index. TCRdb cleaned the public reads at Q25 with fastp, built clones with MiXCR and kept in-frame beta chains. Entries that share a CDR3 protein sequence are merged under the most common genes and DNA. The V and J calls shown here were made by TCRdb, not taken from the authors' results. Within this sample are 500,000 to 650,000 distinct CDR3 sequences, with approximately 48% of them counted one time only. The top ten clonotypes cover about 45% of the sample.

The study excluded patients with uncontrolled infections, other autoimmune diseases, pregnancy or lactation. Diagnoses relied on clinical symptoms, serum thyroxine and TRAb, thyroid ultrasound and orbital computed tomography. Total RNA was extracted using Trizol reagent, and RNA quality was assessed on an Agilent 2100 Bioanalyzer. This sample was taken from a study of T cells in Graves' hyperthyroidism and ophthalmopathy (dated by TCRdb to between 2018 and 2021). For the study in its entirety: To identify distinguishing TCR V-J signatures, a discovery cohort of 90 to 100 patients was used, comprising 43 with Graves' ophthalmopathy and approximately 57 with stable Graves' hyperthyroidism. An independent validation cohort of 18 to 20 hyperthyroidism patients and about 15 patients who later progressed to ophthalmopathy tested prospective prediction of ophthalmopathy. Following sampling, methimazole starting at 30 mg daily was given to hyperthyroidism patients, and high-dose intravenous methylprednisolone was given to ophthalmopathy patients. The 95 to 100 discovery patients were randomly divided into training and test sets at a 7:3 ratio. According to the paper, TCR Vbeta CDR3 sequencing was carried out on 135 peripheral blood samples, which came from around 43 ophthalmopathy, under 80 hyperthyroidism and about 17 progressor patients. The study also compared thyroid tissue and blood T-cell repertoires from several Graves' hyperthyroidism patients. The paper's findings and limits, for the study overall: Sample size was not statistically predetermined, and blinding of investigators to group allocation was not performed. In validation, progression to ophthalmopathy was predicted by the model with 70.59% sensitivity and under 85% specificity, a median of 6.5 months before onset. Most expanded thyroid clonotypes (frequency above 0.001) were also detected in blood, a finding suggesting that blood repertoires may reflect thyroid immune responses. A 13 V-J signature model separated ophthalmopathy from stable hyperthyroidism, with nearly 90% sensitivity and roughly 81% specificity in cross-validation and 80%/75% in testing.

The sequenced sample was peripheral blood or thyroid tissue (not recorded which). The chain is encoded by TRBV29-1 joined to TRBJ1-2, with no D gene named confidently. The sequence was collected from an adult woman with Graves' disease, either hyperthyroidism or ophthalmopathy (not recorded which). The nucleotide sequence is given as TGCAGCGTTGAAGGGGTGGACTATGGCTACACCTTC. It codes for CSVEGVDYGYTF.